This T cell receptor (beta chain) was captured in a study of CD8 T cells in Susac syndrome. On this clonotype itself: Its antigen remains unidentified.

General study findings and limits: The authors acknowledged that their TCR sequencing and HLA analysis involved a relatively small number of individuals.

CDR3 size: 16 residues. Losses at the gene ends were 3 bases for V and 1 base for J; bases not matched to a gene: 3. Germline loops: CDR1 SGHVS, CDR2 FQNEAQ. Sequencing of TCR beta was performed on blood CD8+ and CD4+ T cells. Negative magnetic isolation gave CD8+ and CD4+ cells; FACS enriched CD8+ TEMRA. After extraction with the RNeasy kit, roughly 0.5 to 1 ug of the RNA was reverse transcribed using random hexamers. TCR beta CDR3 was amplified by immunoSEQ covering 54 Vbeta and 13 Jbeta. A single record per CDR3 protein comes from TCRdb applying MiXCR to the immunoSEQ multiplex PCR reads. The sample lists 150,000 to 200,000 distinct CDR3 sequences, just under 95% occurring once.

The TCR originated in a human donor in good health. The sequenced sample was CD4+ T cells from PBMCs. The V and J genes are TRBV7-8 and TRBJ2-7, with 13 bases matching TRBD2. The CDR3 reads CASSLTSGGNSYEQYF. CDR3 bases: TGTGCCAGCAGCTTGACTAGCGGGGGGAATTCCTACGAGCAGTACTTC.